These T cell receptor beta chains were read from a single sample in a study of prognosis after radiotherapy for stage I lung cancer. TCRdb re-analysed the multiplex PCR reads in MiXCR, keeping a single row per CDR3 protein. The repertoire includes nearly 25,000 distinct CDR3 sequences, about 40% of them detected once, and 20% to 25% sits in the top ten. The specimen comprised PBMCs, sampled before or after stereotactic body radiation therapy (not recorded which). These receptor sequences come from a donor over 45 with non-small cell lung cancer. Each CDR3 is given with its conserved first and last residue. The D gene is left open where the match is weak. Size is stated for part of the rows, as once, few or many counts, or as a class when the clone is expanded.

v_call: TRBV7-2; j_call: TRBJ1-5; clone_size: many; d_call: -; cdr3_length: 15; cdr3_nt: TGTGCCAGCAGCTCAGGGGTGGGTAATGATCAGCCCCAGCATTTT; cdr3_aa: CASSSGVGNDQPQHF
v_call: TRBV5-1; j_call: TRBJ1-1; clone_size: -; d_call: -; cdr3_length: 12; cdr3_nt: TGCGCCAGCAGCTTGTCGGGGGAAAAAGCTTTCTTT; cdr3_aa: CASSLSGEKAFF
v_call: TRBV6-1; j_call: TRBJ2-1; clone_size: -; d_call: -; cdr3_length: 10; cdr3_nt: TGTGCCGCCGCGAGTAGTGAGCAGTTCTTC; cdr3_aa: CAAASSEQFF
v_call: TRBV28; j_call: TRBJ2-5; clone_size: -; d_call: TRBD1; cdr3_length: 17; cdr3_nt: TGTGCCAGCAGTTTAAGATGGTCAGGGGGACCCCAAGAGACCCAGTACTTC; cdr3_aa: CASSLRWSGGPQETQYF
v_call: TRBV6-1; j_call: TRBJ1-5; clone_size: many; d_call: -; cdr3_length: 13; cdr3_nt: TGTGCCAGCAGTACGACCGGGAGGCAGCCCCAGCATTTT; cdr3_aa: CASSTTGRQPQHF
v_call: TRBV6-1; j_call: TRBJ1-2; clone_size: many; d_call: TRBD1; cdr3_length: 14; cdr3_nt: TGTGCCAGCAACCCTCGACAGGGAGCCTATGGCTACACCTTC; cdr3_aa: CASNPRQGAYGYTF
v_call: TRBV28; j_call: TRBJ2-1; clone_size: many; d_call: TRBD2; cdr3_length: 20; cdr3_nt: TGTGCCAGCAGTTTACTTTTACTAGCGGGAGGGAAAGGGTACTACAATGAGCAGTTCTTC; cdr3_aa: CASSLLLLAGGKGYYNEQFF
v_call: TRBV6-1; j_call: TRBJ1-6; clone_size: medium-sized; d_call: -; cdr3_length: 13; cdr3_nt: TGTGCCAGCAGGAGGGACCCCCATGGGTTGGGACACTTT; cdr3_aa: CASRRDPHGLGHF
v_call: TRBV28; j_call: TRBJ2-7; clone_size: -; d_call: -; cdr3_length: 15; cdr3_nt: TGTGCCAGCAGCTCCGAGAACTCTCCGATATACGAGCAGTACTTC; cdr3_aa: CASSSENSPIYEQYF
v_call: TRBV12-3/TRBV12-4; j_call: TRBJ2-5; clone_size: many; d_call: TRBD2; cdr3_length: 16; cdr3_nt: TGTGCCAGCACCCTGCGGGATAGCGGGAGAGGAGAGACCCAGTACTTC; cdr3_aa: CASTLRDSGRGETQYF
v_call: TRBV5-4; j_call: TRBJ2-1; clone_size: many; d_call: -; cdr3_length: 12; cdr3_nt: TGTGCCAGCAGCCATGCTAATAGGGAGCAGTTCTTC; cdr3_aa: CASSHANREQFF
v_call: TRBV12-3/TRBV12-4; j_call: TRBJ2-7; clone_size: once; d_call: -; cdr3_length: 15; cdr3_nt: TGTGCCAGCAGTTTACGGGGACTCCGAACGGGCGAGCAGTACTTC; cdr3_aa: CASSLRGLRTGEQYF
v_call: TRBV2; j_call: TRBJ2-7; clone_size: -; d_call: -; cdr3_length: 11; cdr3_nt: TGTGCCAGCAGGTACTCGGACGAGCAGTACTTC; cdr3_aa: CASRYSDEQYF
v_call: TRBV5-1; j_call: TRBJ2-5; clone_size: many; d_call: -; cdr3_length: 15; cdr3_nt: TGCGCCAGCAGCTTGGCCGTAGCGGCGGGGGAGACCCAGTACTTC; cdr3_aa: CASSLAVAAGETQYF
v_call: TRBV10-1; j_call: TRBJ1-2; clone_size: -; d_call: -; cdr3_length: 14; cdr3_nt: TGCGCCAGCAGTGAAGAGGGTATCGACTATGGCTACACCTTC; cdr3_aa: CASSEEGIDYGYTF
v_call: TRBV14; j_call: TRBJ1-1; clone_size: many; d_call: TRBD1; cdr3_length: 15; cdr3_nt: TGTGCCAGCAGCCGCGTACAGGGGGCGCGAGGTTCGGCTTTCTTT; cdr3_aa: CASSRVQGARGSAFF
v_call: TRBV7-3; j_call: TRBJ2-3; clone_size: -; d_call: -; cdr3_length: 14; cdr3_nt: TGCGCCAGCAGCCTACGATTCCCCACATATACGCAGTATTTT; cdr3_aa: CASSLRFPTYTQYF
v_call: TRBV6-2/TRBV6-3; j_call: TRBJ2-2; clone_size: -; d_call: -; cdr3_length: 15; cdr3_nt: TGTGCCAGCAGTTATATAGGGGGAATCACCGGGGAGCTGTTTTTT; cdr3_aa: CASSYIGGITGELFF
v_call: TRBV6-2/TRBV6-3; j_call: TRBJ1-6; clone_size: -; d_call: TRBD1; cdr3_length: 14; cdr3_nt: TGTGCCAGCAGCCAAACAGGGGAGAATTCACCCCTCCACTTT; cdr3_aa: CASSQTGENSPLHF
v_call: TRBV12-3/TRBV12-4; j_call: TRBJ2-3; clone_size: many; d_call: -; cdr3_length: 15; cdr3_nt: TGTGCCATTACCCGGGGGGCGGGAGTCACAGATACGCAGTATTTT; cdr3_aa: CAITRGAGVTDTQYF
v_call: TRBV11-2; j_call: TRBJ2-3; clone_size: -; d_call: -; cdr3_length: 16; cdr3_nt: TGTGCCAGCAGCCCCGCGGGATTTGGAGTGGCAGATACGCAGTATTTT; cdr3_aa: CASSPAGFGVADTQYF
v_call: TRBV18; j_call: TRBJ2-5; clone_size: many; d_call: TRBD2; cdr3_length: 16; cdr3_nt: TGTGCCAGCTCACCAGTGGGACTAGCGGGAGATGAGACCCAGTACTTC; cdr3_aa: CASSPVGLAGDETQYF
v_call: TRBV19; j_call: TRBJ1-1; clone_size: -; d_call: -; cdr3_length: 14; cdr3_nt: TGTGCCAGTAGTTGGTCGGTAATGAACACTGAAGCTTTCTTT; cdr3_aa: CASSWSVMNTEAFF
v_call: TRBV20-1; j_call: TRBJ2-2; clone_size: many; d_call: -; cdr3_length: 16; cdr3_nt: TGCAGTGCTAGAGAGGACGCCCACTTGAACACCGGGGAGCTGTTTTTT; cdr3_aa: CSAREDAHLNTGELFF
v_call: TRBV4-1; j_call: TRBJ2-7; clone_size: few; d_call: -; cdr3_length: 15; cdr3_nt: TGCGGCAGCAGCGCGCGAGGGGGACTCGGCCGCTCGCAGTACTTC; cdr3_aa: CGSSARGGLGRSQYF
v_call: TRBV7-9; j_call: TRBJ2-7; clone_size: medium-sized; d_call: -; cdr3_length: 13; cdr3_nt: TGTGCCAGCAGCTTATCGCGCCCCTACGAGCAGTACTTC; cdr3_aa: CASSLSRPYEQYF
v_call: TRBV7-9; j_call: TRBJ2-1; clone_size: -; d_call: -; cdr3_length: 12; cdr3_nt: TGTGCCAGCAGCTTACCGCGGGGTTGTCAGTTCTTC; cdr3_aa: CASSLPRGCQFF